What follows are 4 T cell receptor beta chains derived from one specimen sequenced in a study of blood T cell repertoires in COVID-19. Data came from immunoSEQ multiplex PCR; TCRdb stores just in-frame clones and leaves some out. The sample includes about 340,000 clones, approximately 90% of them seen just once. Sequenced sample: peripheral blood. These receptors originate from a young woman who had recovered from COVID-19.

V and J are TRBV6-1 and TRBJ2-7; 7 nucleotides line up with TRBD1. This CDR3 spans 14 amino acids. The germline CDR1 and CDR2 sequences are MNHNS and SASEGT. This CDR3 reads CASSEGQAVYEQYV. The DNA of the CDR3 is TGTGCCAGCAGCGAAGGACAGGCGGTCTACGAGCAGTACGTC.

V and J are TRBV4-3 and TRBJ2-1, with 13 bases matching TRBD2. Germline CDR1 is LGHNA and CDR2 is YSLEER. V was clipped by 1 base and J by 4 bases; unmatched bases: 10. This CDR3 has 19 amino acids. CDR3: CASSQGLAGGDPWYNEQFF. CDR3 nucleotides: TGCGCCAGCAGCCAAGGACTAGCGGGAGGAGACCCTTGGTACAATGAGCAGTTCTTC.

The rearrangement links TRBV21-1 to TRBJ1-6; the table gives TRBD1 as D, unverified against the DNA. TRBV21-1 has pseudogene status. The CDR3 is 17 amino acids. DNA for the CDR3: TGTGCCAGCAGCACCCGAAGGACAGGGAGGTTCAGATCACCCCTCCACTTT. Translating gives CASSTRRTGRFRSPLHF.

The CDR3 bases are TGTGCCAGCAGTTCACGTGCAGCAGGAAAACTGTTTTTT. This translates into CASSSRAAGKLFF. This sequence joins TRBV27 and TRBJ1-4; no reliable D call. CDR3 size: 13 residues. Trimming cost V 4 bases and J 10 bases, with 13 bases left between them. The germline gives CDR1 MNHEY, CDR2 SMNVEV (reference sequence).